The 11 T cell receptor beta chains below were found in one sample sequenced in a study of shared clonotypes between healthy human individuals. Generated by immunoSEQ multiplex PCR, the TCRdb table keeps only in-frame clones and is missing some. The table records under 1,100,000 clones, approximately 78% of them present only once. The sequenced sample was memory CD4+ T cells from PBMCs. Subset here: CD45RA-negative fraction. The receptors shown here come from a man between 18 and 29 years old in good health. Some clones in this sample may be carry-over from other donors' samples.

The CDR3 protein is CASSLPGREAYEQYF. In nucleotides, the CDR3 is TGTGCCAGCAGCTTACCCGGACGGGAGGCTTACGAGCAGTACTTC. This chain joins TRBV5-4 and TRBJ2-7; 7 bases fit TRBD2. Trimming took 2 bases from V and 4 from J; bases not matched to a gene: 9. CDR1 is SGHNT, CDR2 YYREEE, per germline (reference sequence). The CDR3 loop spans 15 amino acids.

This chain joins TRBV29-1 and TRBJ2-7, with a possible D match to TRBD2 (7 bases). Germline V lookup: CDR1 SQVTM, CDR2 ANQGSEA. V lost 4 bases, J lost 3 bases, and 16 bases lay in between. The CDR3 is 14 amino acids. The CDR3 region has the DNA TGCAGCGTTGTTGGGGGGGCTTTGTACTACGAGCAGTACTTC. Amino acids: CSVVGGALYYEQYF.

The rearrangement links TRBV2 to TRBJ1-2; D may be TRBD1 (5 bases). Per the germline V gene, CDR1 is SNHLY and CDR2 is FYNNEI. This CDR3 is 14 amino acids long. The V end lost 4 bases, the J end lost 6 bases, and 15 bases lay between the germline ends. The CDR3 reads CASSGLQGRDGYTF. Here the CDR3 DNA reads TGTGCCAGCAGTGGACTTCAGGGTCGGGATGGCTACACCTTC.

The V call is TRBV18, the J call TRBJ2-1; tentatively, D is TRBD1 or TRBD2 (5 bases each). The germline gives CDR1 KGHSH, CDR2 LQKENI. The V gene lost 3 bases and the J gene lost 0 bases, with 15 bases spanning the gap. The CDR3 sequence is 17 residues long. CDR3 protein: CASSPISGGSSYNEQFF. CDR3 nucleotide sequence: TGTGCCAGCTCACCTATAAGTGGGGGATCCTCCTACAATGAGCAGTTCTTC.

The genes are TRBV30 and TRBJ2-7; 10 bases match TRBD2. Trimming took 3 bases from V and 7 from J; bases not matched to a gene: 9. The CDR3 is made up of 14 amino acids. The V gene's germline CDR1 is GTSNPN and CDR2 SVGIG (reference sequence). The CDR3 sequence is CAWSGLAGVEEQYF. The DNA of the CDR3 is TGTGCCTGGAGCGGGCTAGCGGGAGTTGAAGAGCAGTACTTC.

This clone was counted at least ten times. V is TRBV11-1 and J is TRBJ1-3; the D is unclear. This CDR3 spans 17 amino acids. V gave up 2 bases and J gave up 0 bases, with 14 bases separating them. Germline CDR1 is SGHAT and CDR2 is FQDESV (reference sequence). CDR3 sequence: CASSLRPAGSSGNTIYF. CDR3 coding DNA: TGTGCCAGCAGCTTACGCCCGGCCGGAAGCTCTGGAAACACCATATATTTT.

The chain uses TRBV29-1 and TRBJ1-1; D unclear. Trimming removed 2 bases at V and 2 bases at J, with 9 bases between. Germline assignment: CDR1 SQVTM and CDR2 ANQGSEA. The CDR3 extends over 13 amino acids. The CDR3 sequence: CSVEPLFNTEAFF. In DNA form, the CDR3 reads TGCAGCGTTGAACCCCTATTCAACACTGAAGCTTTCTTT.

The J gene is TRBJ1-2, the V gene TRBV5-1, with 7 bases matching TRBD1. Germline assignment: CDR1 SGHRS and CDR2 YFSETQ. The CDR3 runs 15 residues. Trimming at V came to 0 bases and at J to 5 bases, leaving 7 bases not matched to a gene. The CDR3 sequence: CASSLDRGTTYGYTF. As DNA, the CDR3 is TGCGCCAGCAGCTTGGACAGGGGCACCACTTATGGCTACACCTTC.

The CDR3 reads CASLTDYNEQFF. In DNA form, the CDR3 reads TGTGCCAGCCTGACAGACTACAATGAGCAGTTCTTC. V and J are TRBV6-6 and TRBJ2-1, with a weak D call TRBD1 (5 bases). This CDR3 contains 12 residues. Germline V gives CDR1 MNHNY, CDR2 SVGAGI (reference sequence). Trimming removed 8 bases at V and 3 bases at J, with 8 bases between.

The rearrangement uses TRBV27 and TRBJ2-4; 7 positions match TRBD2. J gave up 8 bases and V 3 bases, and 7 bases lay outside the gene matches. CDR1 is MNHEY and CDR2 is SMNVEV in the germline V gene (reference sequence). There are 14 residues in the CDR3. The CDR3 loop reads CASSLWGGSDIQYF. CDR3 DNA sequence: TGTGCCAGCAGTTTGTGGGGAGGGAGTGACATTCAGTACTTC.

The chain has TRBV18 and TRBJ2-2, with D uncertain. The CDR3 runs 16 residues. Trimming took 1 base from V and 0 from J, leaving 9 bases between them. Germline lookup yields CDR1 KGHSH and CDR2 LQKENI. CDR3 sequence reads: CASSPLYGANTGELFF. In DNA form, the CDR3 reads TGTGCCAGCTCACCACTTTACGGTGCGAACACCGGGGAGCTGTTTTTT.